These T cell receptor beta chains were read from a single sample in a study of cytomegalovirus exposure and HLA in healthy donors. Generated by immunoSEQ multiplex PCR, the TCRdb table keeps only in-frame clones and is missing some. The table includes about 110,000 clones, 95% detected once. Input material: PBMCs. The source is a woman between 18 and 29 years old in good health and CMV-seronegative. Both conserved end residues are part of each CDR3. D genes are given only for firm matches. Clone size appears in some rows only: once, few, many, or a class for an expanded clone.

CDR3 DNA	CDR3 protein	clone size	D gene	V gene	J gene
TGTGCCAGCAGCTCAGTAGCGGGGGGTCAGGGGAATGAGCAGTTCTTC	CASSSVAGGQGNEQFF	.	TRBD2	TRBV7-9	TRBJ2-1
TGTGCCAGCAGTTACTCAGACAGGGTGTATGGGACCCAGTACTTC	CASSYSDRVYGTQYF	.	TRBD1	TRBV6-5	TRBJ2-5
TGTGCCAGCAGTGAAGAGGAGGGGTCGGGGGAAAAACTGTTTTTT	CASSEEEGSGEKLFF	.	.	TRBV6-1	TRBJ1-4
TGTGCCAGCAGTTATGGCAGCAATCAGCCCCAGCATTTT	CASSYGSNQPQHF	once	.	TRBV6-5	TRBJ1-5
TGCGCCAGCAGCCAAGTGCGTTCAGGGGGCGGCGGGGAGCTGTTTTTT	CASSQVRSGGGGELFF	.	TRBD1	TRBV4-1	TRBJ2-2
TGTGCCAGTAGTATTCTCCTTGAGGCTTTCTTT	CASSILLEAFF	.	.	TRBV19	TRBJ1-1
TGCGCCAGCAGCTCGCAGACAGGGTACGGTGAAAAACTGTTTTTT	CASSSQTGYGEKLFF	once	TRBD1	TRBV5-1	TRBJ1-4
TGTGCCAGCAGAGCGGGGGCAGGAACCTACGAGCAGTACTTC	CASRAGAGTYEQYF	.	TRBD2	TRBV28	TRBJ2-7
TGTGCCAGCAGCAAACAGGGTCAGGCAGCTTTCTTT	CASSKQGQAAFF	.	.	TRBV11-2	TRBJ1-1
TGTGCCAGCAGACGGAGGGGGCGCACTGAAGCTTTCTTT	CASRRRGRTEAFF	.	TRBD1	TRBV5-8	TRBJ1-1
TGTGCCAGCAGTAGGACAGGACTCCAAGAGACCCAGTACTTC	CASSRTGLQETQYF	once	TRBD1	TRBV9	TRBJ2-5
TGTGCCAGCACCCCTGGGGGGGTCGGCGTGACCCAGTACTTC	CASTPGGVGVTQYF	.	TRBD2	TRBV28	TRBJ2-5
TGTGCCAGCAGCCTCGGACAGGTGCGAGGGGAGCTGTTTTTT	CASSLGQVRGELFF	.	TRBD1	TRBV9	TRBJ2-2
TGTGCCATACTCGGTACTTGGGGCAGAGCCTATGGCTACACCTTC	CAILGTWGRAYGYTF	.	.	TRBV28	TRBJ1-2
TGTGCCAGCAGTCTCAACTCTATGTCCTACGAGCAGTACTTC	CASSLNSMSYEQYF	.	.	TRBV5-4	TRBJ2-7
TGTGCCATAAGGGAAAGACACCCGACAGTAGCGAACACCGGGGAGCTGTTTTTT	CAIRERHPTVANTGELFF	.	.	TRBV10-3	TRBJ2-2
TGTGCCAGCACCTCAAGGGGCCGAAGACGGGAGCAGTACTTC	CASTSRGRRREQYF	.	.	TRBV27	TRBJ2-7
TGTGCCAGCAGCATATCGCAGGGGTGGGAGACCCAGTACTTC	CASSISQGWETQYF	.	.	TRBV7-6	TRBJ2-5
TGTGCCAGCAGCTTAGAAGACTCTACTCCAGATACGCAGTATTTT	CASSLEDSTPDTQYF	.	.	TRBV13	TRBJ2-3
TGTGCCAGCAGCTTAGACCCGAGTAGCCCTCGGGCTTTCTTT	CASSLDPSSPRAFF	.	.	TRBV11-2	TRBJ1-1
TGTGCCAGCAGCCCCCGGGTCAGGGGGCGGGAGGAGCAGTACTTC	CASSPRVRGREEQYF	.	.	TRBV5-6	TRBJ2-7
TGTGCCAGCAGCGTAGGGCGGGGGGCTGAAGAGACCCAGTACTTC	CASSVGRGAEETQYF	.	TRBD2	TRBV9	TRBJ2-5
TGTGCCAGCAGCTTAGGGGGCAGCCCAGCCAAAAACATTCAGTACTTC	CASSLGGSPAKNIQYF	.	.	TRBV7-9	TRBJ2-4
TGTGCCAGCAGCTGGACCGGGACTAGCCGCAATGAGCAGTTCTTC	CASSWTGTSRNEQFF	.	TRBD2	TRBV7-2	TRBJ2-1
TGCGCCAGCAGCCTCCGGACTAGCGGCTACGAGCAGTACTTC	CASSLRTSGYEQYF	.	TRBD2	TRBV4-3	TRBJ2-7
TGTGCCAGCAGTCCGAACTCCGGGACTAGCGGGGGAAATGAGCAGTTCTTC	CASSPNSGTSGGNEQFF	.	TRBD2	TRBV28	TRBJ2-1
TGTGCCAGCAGTTACGACAGGGGGCGAGTCAATGAGCAGTTCTTC	CASSYDRGRVNEQFF	once	TRBD1	TRBV28	TRBJ2-1
TGTGCCAGCAGCTTACGACAGGGGAACTCCTATAATTCACCCCTCCACTTT	CASSLRQGNSYNSPLHF	.	TRBD1	TRBV5-7	TRBJ1-6
TGTGCCAGCAGCCGTCCTACGACAGGGTTCCACGAGCAGTACTTC	CASSRPTTGFHEQYF	.	TRBD1	TRBV7-9	TRBJ2-7
TGTGCCAGCAGCCCTGACTTAGCCCACAACACCGGGGAGCTGTTTTTT	CASSPDLAHNTGELFF	.	.	TRBV9	TRBJ2-2
TGTGCCAGCAGCTTAACAGCGGGGGAGTTCACAGATACGCAGTATTTT	CASSLTAGEFTDTQYF	.	TRBD2	TRBV7-3	TRBJ2-3
TGTGCCAGCAGCCCCCCCGTCGGCGGTCGACCCCCCGACACCATATATTTT	CASSPPVGGRPPDTIYF	.	.	TRBV7-9	TRBJ1-3
TGTGCCAGCAGTGAATTCGGGGTTTCCTACGAGCAGTACTTC	CASSEFGVSYEQYF	.	.	TRBV2	TRBJ2-7
TGTGCCAGCAGTTTACTCGGGACAGGCCACGAGCAGTACTTC	CASSLLGTGHEQYF	.	TRBD1	TRBV28	TRBJ2-7
TGTGCCAGCAGCCACCCCAGGGTCAATGAGCAGTTCTTC	CASSHPRVNEQFF	.	.	TRBV5-6	TRBJ2-1
TGCGCCAGCAGCCAAGAGGACTTCCGGGGACAGGGTCGCAATCAGCCCCAGCATTTT	CASSQEDFRGQGRNQPQHF	.	TRBD1	TRBV4-1	TRBJ1-5
TGTGCCAGCAGTCCGGGACAGGGTGTCGGTGAGCAGTTCTTC	CASSPGQGVGEQFF	once	TRBD1	TRBV7-9	TRBJ2-1
TGTGCCAGCAGCTTAGGCGGCGTCCCCTACAATGAGCAGTTCTTC	CASSLGGVPYNEQFF	.	.	TRBV5-6	TRBJ2-1
TGCGCCAGCAGCTTGGGGGAGGCCAATGAGCAGTTCTTC	CASSLGEANEQFF	.	.	TRBV5-1	TRBJ2-1
TGCGCCAGCAGCTTGGACGGCGGGGGTCCCTACGAGCAGTACTTC	CASSLDGGGPYEQYF	.	TRBD2	TRBV5-1	TRBJ2-7
TGTGCCAGCAGCTACAGGGGGAACACTGAAGCTTTCTTT	CASSYRGNTEAFF	once	TRBD1	TRBV7-3	TRBJ1-1
TGTGCCAGCGACCGACAGGGTCGTGGCTACACCTTC	CASDRQGRGYTF	.	TRBD1	TRBV2	TRBJ1-2
TGTGCCAGCTCACCCCCCCCCAAAGAGACCCAGTACTTC	CASSPPPKETQYF	.	.	TRBV18	TRBJ2-5
TGTGCCAGCAGAGAGACAGGGAGCTCTAACTATGGCTACACCTTC	CASRETGSSNYGYTF	.	TRBD1	TRBV28	TRBJ1-2
TGTGCCAGCAGTGACTCGTTTAGCGGGGGGCCCAATGAGCAGTTCTTC	CASSDSFSGGPNEQFF	.	TRBD2	TRBV6-4	TRBJ2-1
TGTGCCATCAGTGTACAAACAGGGGATTATGGCTACACCTTC	CAISVQTGDYGYTF	.	TRBD1	TRBV10-3	TRBJ1-2